The clone carrying this T cell receptor beta chain was counted between two and nine times. Its cognate antigen is unknown. TCRdb used MiXCR to reprocess the RACE reads, holding one entry per CDR3 protein. The data contain approximately 52,000 distinct CDR3 sequences, roughly 8.8% of them singletons. This record comes from a study of human T cells and chemical hapten exposure. CDR3 length: 12 amino acids. The ends were cut back, 6 bases at V and 7 bases at J, with 10 bases in the middle. Germline V gene data show CDR1 as MNHNY and CDR2 as SVGAGI (reference sequence). Study-wide results and limits: Alopecia in all donors means immunity may differ from healthy individuals.

As for time point: pre-sensitization, week 0. The treatment denotes: therapeutic diphenylcyclopropenone sensitization with weekly scalp DPC. The source material was whole blood, sampled in connection with sensitization to the hapten diphenylcyclopropenone (DPC). The V call is TRBV6-6, the J call TRBJ2-1, with a tentative D call TRBD2 (6 bases). The origin of this receptor is a middle-aged woman with alopecia areata. Some clones in this sample may be carry-over from other donors' samples. The CDR3 sequence is CASRRLGNEQFF. In nucleotides, the CDR3 is TGTGCCAGCAGAAGACTAGGAAATGAGCAGTTCTTC.